The count of the clone carrying this TCR beta chain is one. The template was RNA from unsorted bulk tissue. More than 3 cm separated this lung sample from the edge of the tumor. The sample belongs to a study of tumor and adjacent non-tumor tissue in lung cancer. CDR3 length: 16 residues. Germline-derived CDR1 and CDR2 are SGHAT and FQDESV (reference sequence). V dropped 2 bases and J dropped 5 bases, with 18 bases sitting between them. The library came from three nested PCR rounds adapted from ARM-PCR protocols. TCRdb called the multiplex PCR reads again in MiXCR, with one record for every CDR3 protein. The data hold approximately 100,000 distinct CDR3 sequences, with around three fifths observed a single time.

The receptor was isolated from a man aged 25-45 years with non-small cell lung cancer. Sequences were obtained from distant non-tumor lung tissue. The chain uses TRBV11-1 and TRBJ1-1; the D is unclear. The CDR3 DNA sequence: TGTGCCAGCAGCTTATATCGGGAGCTACTAAAAACTGAAGCTTTCTTT. Amino acid sequence: CASSLYRELLKTEAFF.